This T cell receptor delta chain comes out of a study of gamma-delta T cells after stem cell transplantation. As for this clone: TCRdb's entry gives the protein of a much larger clone, which mismatches this DNA's translation at residue 3, likely from a read error; the protein reported here is translated from the DNA.

TCRdb reanalyzed the RT-PCR reads using CATT. The sample contains approximately 5,700 delta-chain clones, around 1.9% of which appear only once. The specimen was gamma-delta T cells. This sequence was found in a human donor. It is not recorded whose cells these are; they may come from a transplant donor.

CDR3: CARDGLGESTYTDKLIF. CDR3 nucleotides: TGTGCCCGTGACGGTTTGGGGGAGAGCACGTACACCGATAAACTCATCTTT. The chain has TRDV2 and TRDJ1, with TRDD3 identical over 7 bases. The germline V gene encodes CDR1 GEAIGNYY and CDR2 EKD. The CDR3 spans 17 residues.